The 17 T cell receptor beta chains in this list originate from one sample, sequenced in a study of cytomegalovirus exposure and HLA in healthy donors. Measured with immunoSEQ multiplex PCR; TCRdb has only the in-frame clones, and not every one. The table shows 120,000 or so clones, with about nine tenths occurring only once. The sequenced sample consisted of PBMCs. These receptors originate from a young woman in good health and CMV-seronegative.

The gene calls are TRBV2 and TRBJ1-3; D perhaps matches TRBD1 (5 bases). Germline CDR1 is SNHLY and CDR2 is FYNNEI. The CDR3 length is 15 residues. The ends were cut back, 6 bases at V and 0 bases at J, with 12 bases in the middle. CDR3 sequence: CASSADSPSGNTIYF. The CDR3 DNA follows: TGTGCCAGCAGCGCAGACAGTCCCTCTGGAAACACCATATATTTT.

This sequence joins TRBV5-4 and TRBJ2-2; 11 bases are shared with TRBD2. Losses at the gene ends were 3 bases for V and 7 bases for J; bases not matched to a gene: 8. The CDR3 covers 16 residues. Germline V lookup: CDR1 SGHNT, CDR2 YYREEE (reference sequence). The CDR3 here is CASSSKLAGDNGELFF. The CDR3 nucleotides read TGTGCCAGCAGCTCGAAACTAGCGGGAGACAACGGGGAGCTGTTTTTT.

In DNA form, the CDR3 reads TGTGCCATCAGTGGTGCTTCCAAGGGGAACCATGAGCAGTTCTTC. Its translation is CAISGASKGNHEQFF. The V gene is TRBV10-3, the J gene TRBJ2-1; a weak D match, TRBD1 (5 bases). The germline CDR1 and CDR2 sequences are ENHRY and SYGVKD. Trimming removed 4 bases from V and 8 bases from J, with 18 bases in between. The CDR3 extends over 15 amino acids.

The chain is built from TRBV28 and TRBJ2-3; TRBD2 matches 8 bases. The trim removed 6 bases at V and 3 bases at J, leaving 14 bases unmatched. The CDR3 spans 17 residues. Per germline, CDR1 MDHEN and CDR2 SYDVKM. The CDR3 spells CASRITSGGTRTDTQYF. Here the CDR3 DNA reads TGTGCCAGCAGGATAACTAGCGGAGGGACCCGGACAGATACGCAGTATTTT.

In nucleotides, the CDR3 is TGTGCCAGCAGCTTGGGAATAGGGCTAGCGGGATTAGGGGAGACCCAGTACTTC. Its protein is CASSLGIGLAGLGETQYF. The V and J genes are TRBV7-2 and TRBJ2-5, with 9 bases matching TRBD2. This CDR3 is built from 18 residues. The V and J ends lost 3 bases and 5 bases, in that order; junction bases with no gene match: 16. Germline CDR1 reads SGHTA; CDR2 reads FQGNSA.

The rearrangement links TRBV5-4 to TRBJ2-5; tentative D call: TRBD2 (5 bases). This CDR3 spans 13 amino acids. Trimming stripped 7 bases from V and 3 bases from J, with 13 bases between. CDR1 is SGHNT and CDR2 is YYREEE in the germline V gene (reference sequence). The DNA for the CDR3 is TGTGCCAGCGGTAGTGGGCGGGAAGAGACCCAGTACTTC. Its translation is CASGSGREETQYF.

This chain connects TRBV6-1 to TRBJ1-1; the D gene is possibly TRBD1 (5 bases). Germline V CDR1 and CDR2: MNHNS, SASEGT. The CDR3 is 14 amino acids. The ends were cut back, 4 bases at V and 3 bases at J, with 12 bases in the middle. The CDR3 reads CASSANRIYTEAFF. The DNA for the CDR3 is TGTGCCAGCAGTGCCAACAGGATATACACTGAAGCTTTCTTT.

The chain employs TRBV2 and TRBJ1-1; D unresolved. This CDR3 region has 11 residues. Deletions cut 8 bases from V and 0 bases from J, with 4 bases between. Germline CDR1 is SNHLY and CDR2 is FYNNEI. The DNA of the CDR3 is TGTGCCAGCGCGCTGAACACTGAAGCTTTCTTT. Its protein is CASALNTEAFF.

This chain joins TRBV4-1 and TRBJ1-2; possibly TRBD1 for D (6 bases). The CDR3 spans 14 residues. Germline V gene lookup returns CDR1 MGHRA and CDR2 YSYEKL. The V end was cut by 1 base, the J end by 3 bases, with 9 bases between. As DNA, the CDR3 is TGCGCCAGCAGCCAAGCACAGGGCGACTATGGCTACACCTTC. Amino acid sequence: CASSQAQGDYGYTF.

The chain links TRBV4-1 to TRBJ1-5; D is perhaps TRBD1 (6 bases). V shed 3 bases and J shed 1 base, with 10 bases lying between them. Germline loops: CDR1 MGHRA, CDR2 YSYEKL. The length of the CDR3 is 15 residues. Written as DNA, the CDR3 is TGCGCCAGCAGCCAGCGACAGGAGAGCAATCAGCCCCAGCATTTT. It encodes CASSQRQESNQPQHF.

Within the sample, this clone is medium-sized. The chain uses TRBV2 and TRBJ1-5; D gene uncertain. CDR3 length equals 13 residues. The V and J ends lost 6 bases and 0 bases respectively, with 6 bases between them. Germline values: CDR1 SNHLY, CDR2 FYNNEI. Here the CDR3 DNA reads TGTGCCAGCAGCGTCTATAGCAATCAGCCCCAGCATTTT. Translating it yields CASSVYSNQPQHF.

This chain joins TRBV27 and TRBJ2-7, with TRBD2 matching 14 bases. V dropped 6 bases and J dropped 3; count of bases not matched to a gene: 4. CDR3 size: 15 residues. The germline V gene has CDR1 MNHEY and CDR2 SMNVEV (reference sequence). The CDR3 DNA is TGTGCCAGCAGGAGGGGACTAGCGGGAGTCTACGAGCAGTACTTC. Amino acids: CASRRGLAGVYEQYF.

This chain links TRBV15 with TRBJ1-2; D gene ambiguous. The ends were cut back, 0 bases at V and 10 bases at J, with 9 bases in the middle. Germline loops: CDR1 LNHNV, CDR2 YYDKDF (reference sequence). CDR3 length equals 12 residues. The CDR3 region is CATSRDFSSYTF. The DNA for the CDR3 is TGTGCCACCAGCAGAGATTTTTCCTCCTACACCTTC.

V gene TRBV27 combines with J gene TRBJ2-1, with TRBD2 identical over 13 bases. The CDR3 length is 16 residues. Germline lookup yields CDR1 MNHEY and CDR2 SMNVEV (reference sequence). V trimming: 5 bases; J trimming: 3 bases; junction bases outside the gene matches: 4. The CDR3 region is CASSAGTSGIYNEQFF. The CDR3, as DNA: TGTGCCAGCAGTGCTGGGACTAGCGGGATCTACAATGAGCAGTTCTTC.

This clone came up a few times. CDR3 region: CASSHFRGDYEQYF. The CDR3 coding sequence is TGTGCCAGTAGCCACTTCCGGGGAGACTACGAGCAGTACTTC. The chain recombines TRBV19 with TRBJ2-7, with D tentatively TRBD2 (5 bases). The CDR3 extends over 14 amino acids. Trimming took 6 bases from V and 3 from J, leaving 15 bases between them. CDR1 LNHDA and CDR2 SQIVND come from the germline V gene (reference sequence).

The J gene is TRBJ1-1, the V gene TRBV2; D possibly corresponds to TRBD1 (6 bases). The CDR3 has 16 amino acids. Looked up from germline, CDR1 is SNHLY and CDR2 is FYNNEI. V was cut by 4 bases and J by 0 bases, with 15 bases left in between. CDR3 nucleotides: TGTGCCAGCAGTGGGCTGGGGGCAGAGATGAACACTGAAGCTTTCTTT. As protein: CASSGLGAEMNTEAFF.

CDR3 loop: CASSSHSTSTSFF. CDR3 DNA sequence: TGTGCCAGCAGTTCCCACTCTACCTCGACTAGCTTCTTC. V usage is TRBV28 and J usage is TRBJ2-1; 7 positions agree with TRBD2. Germline-derived CDR1 and CDR2 are MDHEN and SYDVKM. J gave up 16 bases and V 4 bases, and 13 bases lay outside the gene matches. The CDR3 sequence is 13 residues long.